The next 10 T cell receptor beta chains were all read from a single sample in a study of T cells in Graves' hyperthyroidism and ophthalmopathy. Template material for amplifying TCR beta CDR3 regions consisted of RNA transcripts. The TCR CDR3 first-round RT-PCR relied on the HTBI primer set. MiXCR was run by TCRdb on the multiplex PCR reads, yielding one entry per CDR3 protein. The top ten clones hold approximately 8.4% of a sample with about 610,000 distinct CDR3 sequences, just over 45% of them seen once. Material: peripheral blood or thyroid tissue (not recorded which). The receptor set was obtained from a young woman with Graves' hyperthyroidism.

This clonotype was seen ten or more times. The J gene is TRBJ1-1, the V gene TRBV12-3 or TRBV12-4, with 8 nucleotides matching TRBD1. V was pared by 7 bases and J by 3 bases, with 7 bases of the junction left unmatched. This CDR3 has 14 amino acids. Here the CDR3 reads CASNSDRGYTEAFF. In nucleotides, the CDR3 is TGTGCCAGCAATTCTGACAGGGGATACACTGAAGCTTTCTTT.

This clonotype was recorded at least ten times. V is TRBV6-2 or TRBV6-3 and J is TRBJ2-2, with D possibly TRBD2 on 5 matching bases. Trimming cost V 4 bases and J 6 bases, with 12 bases left between them. CDR3 length: 14 amino acids. Germline CDR1 MNHEY, CDR2 SVGEGT. DNA for the CDR3: TGTGCCAGCAGTTGGTTTACTAGTGCCGGGGAGCTGTTTTTT. It codes for CASSWFTSAGELFF.

V usage is TRBV6-5 and J usage is TRBJ1-3, with D tentatively TRBD1 (5 bases). Trimming left V 6 bases short and J 3 bases short, with 12 bases between. This CDR3 has 14 amino acids. CDR1 and CDR2 from the germline V gene are MNHEY and SVGAGI. CDR3 DNA: TGTGCCAGCAGGATCAGGGTTGGTGGAAACACCATATATTTT. Protein sequence: CASRIRVGGNTIYF.

This clonotype was counted many times. This sequence joins TRBV2 and TRBJ1-1; D is uncertain. The CDR3 is made up of 13 amino acids. Germline CDR1 is SNHLY and CDR2 is FYNNEI. The V gene lost 10 bases and the J gene lost 1 base, with 13 bases spanning the gap. CDR3 sequence (DNA): TGTGCCAAGACTCCGGAAAAGAACACTGAAGCTTTCTTT. This gives the protein CAKTPEKNTEAFF.

This clonotype was seen repeatedly, ten times or more. The rearrangement joins TRBV11-2 to TRBJ2-5; a weak D match, TRBD1 (5 bases). The CDR3 runs to 14 residues. The V end was cut by 2 bases, the J end by 2 bases, with 9 bases between. Germline V gene lookup returns CDR1 SGHAT and CDR2 FQNNGV. The CDR3 nucleotides are TGTGCCAGCAGCTTACTAGACAGTCAAGAGACCCAGTACTTC. This encodes CASSLLDSQETQYF.

This CDR3 reads CASSHRTVRYEQFF. Here the CDR3 DNA reads TGTGCCAGCAGCCACAGGACAGTTAGGTATGAGCAGTTCTTC. The chain joins TRBV7-9 to TRBJ2-7, with D possibly being TRBD1 (6 bases). The DNA end is more similar to TRBJ2-1, so the J call may be wrong. The CDR3 covers 14 residues. Germline-derived CDR1 and CDR2 are SEHNR and FQNEAQ (reference sequence).

The chain combines TRBV29-1 with TRBJ1-5; 9 bases line up with TRBD1. CDR3 length: 13 amino acids. Trimming cost V 6 bases and J 5 bases; bases outside gene matches: 5. CDR1 and CDR2 (germline): SQVTM, ANQGSEA. In nucleotides, the CDR3 is TGCAGCGTCCCCGGGACAGGGTATCAGCCCCAGCATTTT. This codes for CSVPGTGYQPQHF.

This rearrangement joins TRBV6-1 to TRBJ2-2, with TRBD2 matching over 15 bases. This CDR3 region has 17 residues. Germline-derived CDR1 and CDR2 are MNHNS and SASEGT. J was trimmed by 7 bases and V by 6 bases; bases with no gene match: 9. CDR3 protein: CASRQPGLAGGGGELFF. CDR3 in DNA: TGTGCCAGCAGACAACCGGGACTAGCGGGAGGCGGCGGGGAGCTGTTTTTT.

The chain has TRBV29-1 and TRBJ2-7; tentatively, D is TRBD1 (5 bases). Trimming pared 6 bases from V and 3 bases from J, leaving 12 bases between. CDR1 is SQVTM, CDR2 ANQGSEA, per germline. This CDR3 has 12 amino acids. DNA of the CDR3: TGCAGCGTCACCTTTCAGGGCTACGAGCAGTACTTC. Translated, it gives CSVTFQGYEQYF.

The V and J genes are TRBV6-4 and TRBJ2-2; D remains unclear. Germline-derived CDR1 and CDR2 are MRHNA and SNTAGT. The CDR3 covers 12 residues. V was clipped by 5 bases and J by 5 bases, with 6 bases between them. The CDR3 here is CASSLITGELFF. Written as DNA, the CDR3 is TGTGCCAGCAGTTTAATAACCGGGGAGCTGTTTTTT.